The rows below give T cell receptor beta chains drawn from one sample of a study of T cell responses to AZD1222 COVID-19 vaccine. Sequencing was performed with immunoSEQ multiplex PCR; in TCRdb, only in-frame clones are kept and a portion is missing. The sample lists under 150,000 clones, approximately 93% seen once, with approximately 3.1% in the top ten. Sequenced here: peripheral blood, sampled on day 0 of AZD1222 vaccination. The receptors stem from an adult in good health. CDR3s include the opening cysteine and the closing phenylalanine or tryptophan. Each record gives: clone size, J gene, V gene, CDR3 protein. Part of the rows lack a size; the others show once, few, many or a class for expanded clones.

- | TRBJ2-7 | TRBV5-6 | CASSLEGGPYEQYF
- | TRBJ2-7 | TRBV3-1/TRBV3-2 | CASSQVPGYEQYF
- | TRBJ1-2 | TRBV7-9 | CASSPGSYGYTF
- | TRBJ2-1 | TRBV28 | CASSSPSGSLGSSEQFF
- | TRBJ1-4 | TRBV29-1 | CSVATTGNEKLFF
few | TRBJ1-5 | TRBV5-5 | CASSLTTGNQPQHF
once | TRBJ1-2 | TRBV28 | CASSFPGGSYGYTF
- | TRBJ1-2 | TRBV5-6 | CASRPRDRPIYGYTF
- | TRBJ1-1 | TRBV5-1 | CASSVLMGADTEAFF
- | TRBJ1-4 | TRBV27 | CASSHRGGNEKLFF
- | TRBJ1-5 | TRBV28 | CAARDRGSNQPQHF
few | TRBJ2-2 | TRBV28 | CASSSTTGELFF
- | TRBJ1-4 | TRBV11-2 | CASSLDLGEKLFF
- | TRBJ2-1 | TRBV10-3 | CAISGTSGSVYNEQFF
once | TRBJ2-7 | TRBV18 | CASSPPDKPYEQYF
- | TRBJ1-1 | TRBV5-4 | CASSLDNLEAFF
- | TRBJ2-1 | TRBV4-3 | CASSQTSSVDEQFF
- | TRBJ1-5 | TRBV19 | CASSSSGEGQPQHF
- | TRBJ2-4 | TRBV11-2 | CASSFSGPENIQYF
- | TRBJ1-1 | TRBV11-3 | CASSSGQGSSNTEAFF
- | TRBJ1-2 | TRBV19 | CASSRGGTYGYTF
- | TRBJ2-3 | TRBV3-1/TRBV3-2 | CASSQADTQYF
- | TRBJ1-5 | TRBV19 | CASRDRNYSNQPQHF
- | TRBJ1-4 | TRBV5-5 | CASSMTGAGEKLFF
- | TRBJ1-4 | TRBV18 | CASSLRGLEKLFF
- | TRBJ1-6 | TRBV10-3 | CAISESTPGDNSPLHF
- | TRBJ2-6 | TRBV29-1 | CSVVSGANVLTF
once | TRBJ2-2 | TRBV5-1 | CASSLRTTTGELFF
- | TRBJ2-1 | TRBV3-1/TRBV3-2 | CASSQAGAYNEQFF
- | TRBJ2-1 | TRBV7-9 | CASSLDGIRSNEQFF
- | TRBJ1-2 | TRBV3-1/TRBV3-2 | CASSGGLGGYTF
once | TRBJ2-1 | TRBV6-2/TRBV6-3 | CASSWSRVHEQFF
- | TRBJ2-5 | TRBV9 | CASSVAVGSRETQYF
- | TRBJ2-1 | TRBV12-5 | CASGFRGDEQFF
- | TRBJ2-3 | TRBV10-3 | CATGREVSDTQYF
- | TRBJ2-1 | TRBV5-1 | CASSLLGTFLYNEQFF
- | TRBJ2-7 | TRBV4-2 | CASSQEAGSKEQYF
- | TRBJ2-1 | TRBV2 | CASSEASRTGEGNEQFF
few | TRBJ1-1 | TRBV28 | CASLGRANTEAFF
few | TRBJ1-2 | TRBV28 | CASTFKTPVYGYTF